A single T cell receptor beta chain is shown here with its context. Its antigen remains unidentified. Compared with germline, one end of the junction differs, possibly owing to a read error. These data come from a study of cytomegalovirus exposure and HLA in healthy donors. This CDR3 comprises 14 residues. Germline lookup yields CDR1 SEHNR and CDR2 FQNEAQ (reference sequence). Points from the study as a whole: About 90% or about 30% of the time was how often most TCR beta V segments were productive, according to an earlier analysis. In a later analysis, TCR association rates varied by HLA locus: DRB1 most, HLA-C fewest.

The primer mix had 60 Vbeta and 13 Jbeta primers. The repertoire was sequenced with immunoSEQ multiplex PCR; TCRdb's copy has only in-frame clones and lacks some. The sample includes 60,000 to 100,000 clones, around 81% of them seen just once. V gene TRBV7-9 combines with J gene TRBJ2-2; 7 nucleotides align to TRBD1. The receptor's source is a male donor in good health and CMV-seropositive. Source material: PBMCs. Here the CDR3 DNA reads TGTGCCAGCAGATTAGGGACAGAAGCCGGGGAGCTGTTTTTT. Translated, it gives CASRLGTEAGELFF.